This TCR beta chain was recovered during a study of T cells in Graves' hyperthyroidism and ophthalmopathy. At the level of the study: Peripheral blood specimens were obtained at initial diagnosis, prior to any treatment. General study points: Also found in blood were most expanded thyroid clonotypes above 0.001.

TCR beta CDR3 regions were amplified from RNA transcripts. An initial round of RT-PCR targeting the TCR CDR3 relied on the HTBI primer set. TCRdb re-called the multiplex PCR reads through MiXCR, storing one row per CDR3 protein. Of about 300,000 distinct CDR3 sequences in the sample, roughly a fifth were seen once. Any patient presenting with uncontrolled infection, other autoimmune disease, pregnancy or lactation was left out. In the case of this clonotype: The antigen remains unidentified.

CDR3 length: 13 amino acids. Germline CDR1 and CDR2: LNHDA and SQIVND (reference sequence). Trimming cost V 3 bases and J 5 bases, with 11 bases left between them. This clonotype originated in a man aged 50-60 years with Graves' ophthalmopathy. The genes are TRBV19 and TRBJ2-7; the D gene is possibly TRBD2 (5 bases). The specimen sequenced was blood. Written as DNA, the CDR3 is TGTGCCAGTAGTATTAATGTCGGGAACGAGCAGTACTTC. It specifies CASSINVGNEQYF.